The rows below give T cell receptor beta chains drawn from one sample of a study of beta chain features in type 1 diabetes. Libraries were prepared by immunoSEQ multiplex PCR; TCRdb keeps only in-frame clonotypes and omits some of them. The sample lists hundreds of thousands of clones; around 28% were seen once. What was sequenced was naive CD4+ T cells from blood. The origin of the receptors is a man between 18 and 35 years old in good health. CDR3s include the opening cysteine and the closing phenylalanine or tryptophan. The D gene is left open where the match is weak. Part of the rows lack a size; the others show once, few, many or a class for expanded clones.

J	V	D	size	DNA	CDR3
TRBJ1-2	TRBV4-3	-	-	TGCGCCAGCAGCCAAGATTGGCGCTCTGGCTACACCTTC	CASSQDWRSGYTF
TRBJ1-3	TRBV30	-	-	TGTGCCTGGAACCGACTCGGAAACACCATATATTTT	CAWNRLGNTIYF
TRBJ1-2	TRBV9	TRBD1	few	TGTGCCAGCAGCCCGGGACAGGGTGGCTATGGCTACACCTTC	CASSPGQGGYGYTF
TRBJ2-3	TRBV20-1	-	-	TGCAGTGCTGGAGGTTCAGATACGCAGTATTTT	CSAGGSDTQYF
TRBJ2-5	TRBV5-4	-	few	TGTGCCAGCAGCTTGGGTGCGACTAGATCGAAGGAGACCCAGTACTTC	CASSLGATRSKETQYF
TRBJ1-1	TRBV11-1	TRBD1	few	TGTGCCAGCAGCCCGGGACAGCGGTTCACTGAAGCTTTCTTT	CASSPGQRFTEAFF
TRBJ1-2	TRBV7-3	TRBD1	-	TGTGCCAGCAGCCCGACCCCGGGACAGGGGAAAGCTAACTATGGCTACACCTTC	CASSPTPGQGKANYGYTF
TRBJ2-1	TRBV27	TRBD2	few	TGTGCCAGCAGACATCGGCACGCCCGGCTAGCGGGGGACAATGAGCAGTTCTTC	CASRHRHARLAGDNEQFF
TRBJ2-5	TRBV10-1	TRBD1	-	TGCGCCAGCAGCTCGACAGGGGGACAAGAGACCCAGTACTTC	CASSSTGGQETQYF
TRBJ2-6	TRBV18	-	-	TGTGCCAGCTCACCACCTGGGGCCAACGTCCTGACTTTC	CASSPPGANVLTF
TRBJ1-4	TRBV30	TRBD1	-	TGTGCCTGGATGACAGGGGGCAATGAAAAACTGTTTTTT	CAWMTGGNEKLFF
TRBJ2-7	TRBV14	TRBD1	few	TGTGCCAGCAGGGAAGGGGGCAACGAGCAGTACTTC	CASREGGNEQYF
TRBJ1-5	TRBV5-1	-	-	TGCGCCAGCAGCTTGGCGGCAGGGGAACAGCCCCAGCATTTT	CASSLAAGEQPQHF
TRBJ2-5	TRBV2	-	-	TGTGCCAGCAGTGGAATACCAAACCTTTTACAAGAGACCCAGTACTTC	CASSGIPNLLQETQYF
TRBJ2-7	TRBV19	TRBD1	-	TGTGCCAGTAGCCGTCCGGGACAGGCCTCCTACGAGCAGTACTTC	CASSRPGQASYEQYF
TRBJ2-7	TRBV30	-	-	TGTGCCTGGAGAGGCGGCAGGATGTACTCCTACGAGCAGTACTTC	CAWRGGRMYSYEQYF